These 5 T cell receptor beta chains originate from one sample sequenced in a study of CD8+ T cells in alopecia areata. RNA extraction was followed by reverse transcription into cDNA, which acted as the sequencing template. Clones were read by immunoSEQ multiplex PCR, and TCRdb kept only the in-frame ones, dropping some. In the table there are about 100,000 clones, roughly 56% of which are singletons. Treatment reported: oral pan-JAK inhibitor, 5-10 mg twice daily. The input for sequencing was CD8+ T cells sorted from blood, taken between weeks 55 and 65, from a patient treated with tofacitinib. Source of these receptors: a human donor with alopecia areata.

The CDR3 spells CASSQTGRIYEQYF. The CDR3 DNA reads as TGTGCCAGCAGCCAAACGGGCAGGATCTACGAGCAGTACTTC. The rearrangement joins TRBV7-9 to TRBJ2-7; no reliable D call. Trimming shortened V by 5 bases and J by 3 bases, and 14 bases separated the two germline ends. From germline, CDR1 is SEHNR and CDR2 FQNEAQ (reference sequence). The length of the CDR3 is 14 residues.

This clone came up once. V is TRBV14 and J is TRBJ2-7, with D unresolved. The CDR3 totals 12 residues. Per the germline V gene, CDR1 is SGHDN and CDR2 is FVKESK. Trimming took off 4 bases at V and 6 bases at J, with 10 bases between the two ends. CDR3 in DNA: TGTGCCAGCAGCCTGGGTAGTGCCGAGCAGTACTTC. Translating gives CASSLGSAEQYF. Looking up the rest from reference TRBV14 and TRBJ2-7 gives the full variable domain: EAGVTQFPSHSVIEKGQTVTLRCDPISGHDNLYWYRRVMGKEIKFLLHFVKESKQDESGMPNNRFLAERTGGTYSTLKVQPAELEDSGVYFCASSLGSAEQYFGPGTRLTVT.

The chain joins TRBV5-1 to TRBJ2-7; D gene ambiguous. Germline V gene lookup returns CDR1 SGHRS and CDR2 YFSETQ. V lost 3 bases and J 1 base, leaving 14 bases between the germline ends. This CDR3 comprises 15 residues. DNA for the CDR3: TGCGCCAGCAGCTCCGAGGAAAGCAGATCCTACGAGCAGTACTTC. Translation: CASSSEESRSYEQYF.

CDR3 in amino acids: CASSRGGGITDTQYF. As DNA, the CDR3 is TGTGCCAGCAGCCGTGGTGGGGGGATCACAGATACGCAGTATTTT. The gene calls are TRBV11-2 and TRBJ2-3; possible D gene TRBD2, 6 bases. Trimming removed 5 bases at V and 2 bases at J, with 14 bases between. This CDR3 contains 15 residues. Germline assignment: CDR1 SGHAT and CDR2 FQNNGV.

The chain has TRBV14 and TRBJ1-2, with D perhaps TRBD1 (5 bases). There are 13 residues in the CDR3. Germline V gives CDR1 SGHDN, CDR2 FVKESK. Between the trimmed V and J ends, which lost 0 bases and 9 bases, there was a span of 11 bases. In DNA, the CDR3 is TGTGCCAGCAGCCAAGATGCCAGGGCGAGCTACACCTTC. Its protein product is CASSQDARASYTF.